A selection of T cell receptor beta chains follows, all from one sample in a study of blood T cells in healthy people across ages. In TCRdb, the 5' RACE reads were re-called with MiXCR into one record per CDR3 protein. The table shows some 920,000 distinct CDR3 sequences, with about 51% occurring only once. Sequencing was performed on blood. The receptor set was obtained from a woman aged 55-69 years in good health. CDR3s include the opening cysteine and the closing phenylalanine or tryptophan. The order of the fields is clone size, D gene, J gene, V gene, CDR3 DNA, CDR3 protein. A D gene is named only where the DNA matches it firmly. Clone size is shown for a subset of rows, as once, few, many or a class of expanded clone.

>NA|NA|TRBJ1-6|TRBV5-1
TGCGCCAGCAGCTTCCAACAGGGTAGCAATTCACCCCTCCACTTT
CASSFQQGSNSPLHF
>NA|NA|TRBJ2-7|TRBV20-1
TGCAGTGCTAGAGATCTGGGGACGAATCTCTACGAGCAGTACTTC
CSARDLGTNLYEQYF
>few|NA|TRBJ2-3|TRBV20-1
TGCAGTGCTAGTCTGCCAGATACGCAGTATTTT
CSASLPDTQYF
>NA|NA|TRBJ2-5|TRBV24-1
TGTGCCACCAGCGACACTCGAGCTGTCCAAGAGACCCAGTACTTC
CATSDTRAVQETQYF
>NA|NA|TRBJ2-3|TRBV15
TGTGCCACCAGCAGAGGGGGCGGGCCGAGCACAGATACGCAGTATTTT
CATSRGGGPSTDTQYF
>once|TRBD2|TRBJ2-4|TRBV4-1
TGCGCCAGCAGCCAAGGCGGGACGCGGGGGGCCAAAAACATTCAGTACTTC
CASSQGGTRGAKNIQYF
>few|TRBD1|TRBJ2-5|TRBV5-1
TGCGCCAGCAGCTCGGGACAGGGGCGAAGGGAGACCCAGTACTTC
CASSSGQGRRETQYF
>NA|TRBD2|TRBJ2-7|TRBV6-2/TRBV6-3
TGTGCCAGCCGTTCCACCATAGCGGGAGACCCGTACGAGCAGTACTTC
CASRSTIAGDPYEQYF
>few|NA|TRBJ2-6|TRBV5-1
TGCGCCAGCAGCCCGGCCATGGATGGGGCCAACGTCCTGACTTTC
CASSPAMDGANVLTF
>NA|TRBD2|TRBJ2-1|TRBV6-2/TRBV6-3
TGTGCCAGCAGTTACCCCAATCGGGGGGAAAACTCCTACAATGAGCAGTTCTTC
CASSYPNRGENSYNEQFF
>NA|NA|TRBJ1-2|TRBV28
TGTGCCAGCACCCAACCGGAGTGGGGTTATGGCTACACCTTC
CASTQPEWGYGYTF
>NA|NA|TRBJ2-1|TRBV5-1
TGCGCCAGCAGCTTGGGACTATACTTCAAACCCAATGAGCAGTTCTTC
CASSLGLYFKPNEQFF
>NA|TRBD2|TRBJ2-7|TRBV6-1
TGTGCCAGCAGCCAACGGGGGGAGGCGTACGAGCAGTACTTC
CASSQRGEAYEQYF
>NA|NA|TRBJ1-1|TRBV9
TGTGCCAGCAGCGTAGGGGGTTCGAACACTGAAGCTTTCTTT
CASSVGGSNTEAFF
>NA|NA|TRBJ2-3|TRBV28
TGTGCCAGCAGTCCCCCCCAGGGGCGGGACACAGATACGCAGTATTTT
CASSPPQGRDTDTQYF
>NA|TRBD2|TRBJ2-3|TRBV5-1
TGCGCCAGCAAAGGACTAGCGGGAACAGATACGCAGTATTTT
CASKGLAGTDTQYF
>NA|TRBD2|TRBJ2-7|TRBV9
TGTGCCAGCAGCCCGCTCCCTAGCGGGGTCGTGTGGGAGCAGTACTTC
CASSPLPSGVVWEQYF
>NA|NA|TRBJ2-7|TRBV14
TGTGCCAGCAGCCAGCAGCGGCCTGGGGGCGAGCAGTACTTC
CASSQQRPGGEQYF
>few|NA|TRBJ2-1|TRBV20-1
TGCAGTGCTAGAGATCCCAACGGGCGCCACAATGAGCAGTTCTTC
CSARDPNGRHNEQFF
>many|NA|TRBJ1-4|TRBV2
TGTGCCAGCAGTTCACGAGGGGCGGCTAATGAAAAACTGTTTTTT
CASSSRGAANEKLFF
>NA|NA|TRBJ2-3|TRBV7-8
TGTGCCAGCAGCTTAGGCAGGAGCCTCACAGATACGCAGTATTTT
CASSLGRSLTDTQYF
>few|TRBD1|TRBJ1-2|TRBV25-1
TGTGCCAGCAGTGACCCCAACAGGGGTGGCTACACCTTC
CASSDPNRGGYTF
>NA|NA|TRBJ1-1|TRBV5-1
TGCGCCAGCGCTAGGGATTTCGGGCGCACTGAAGCTTTCTTT
CASARDFGRTEAFF
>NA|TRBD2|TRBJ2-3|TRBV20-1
TGCAGTGCCCCGGGACTAACAAGCACAGATACGCAGTATTTT
CSAPGLTSTDTQYF
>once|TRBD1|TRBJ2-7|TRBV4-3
TGCGCCAGCAGCCAGCAAACCAGGACAGGGGATTCCTACGAGCAGTACTTC
CASSQQTRTGDSYEQYF
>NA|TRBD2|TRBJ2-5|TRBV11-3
TGTGCCAGCAGCTTAAGGACTAGCGGGAGCCGTCAAGAGACCCAGTACTTC
CASSLRTSGSRQETQYF
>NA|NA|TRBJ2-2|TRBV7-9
TGTGCCAGCAGCCACCGCCGGAACACGAACACCGGGGAGCTGTTTTTT
CASSHRRNTNTGELFF
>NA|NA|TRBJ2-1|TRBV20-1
TGCAGTGCTTTTGAAGGGGGAGCGGGCAATGAGCAGTTCTTC
CSAFEGGAGNEQFF
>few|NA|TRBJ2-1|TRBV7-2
TGTGCCAGCAGCTTCGACTTGTGGAGCTCCTACAATGAGCAGTTCTTC
CASSFDLWSSYNEQFF
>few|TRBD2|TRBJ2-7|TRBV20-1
TGCAGTGCTAGGGGGAGGGGCGGATACGAGCAGTACTTC
CSARGRGGYEQYF
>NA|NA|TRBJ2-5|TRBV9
TGTGCCAGCAGCGTAGAGAAAGGGGGAGAGACCCAGTACTTC
CASSVEKGGETQYF
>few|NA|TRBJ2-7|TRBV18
TGTGCCAGCTCATCCTGGGCAGGGAAGGGCTACGAGCAGTACTTC
CASSSWAGKGYEQYF
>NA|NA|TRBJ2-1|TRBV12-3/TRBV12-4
TGTGCCAGCACCCCGGCCGAAGCCTACAATGAGCAGTTCTTC
CASTPAEAYNEQFF
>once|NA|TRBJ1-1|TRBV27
TGTGCCAGCAGTTTAGCAATCGCCGACACTGAAGCTTTCTTT
CASSLAIADTEAFF
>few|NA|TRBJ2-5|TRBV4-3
TGCGCCAGCAGCCAAGACCAGGAGGAGACCCAGTACTTC
CASSQDQEETQYF
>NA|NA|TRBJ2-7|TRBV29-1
TGCAGCGTTTCCCCGCTCCCCTACGAGCAGTACTTC
CSVSPLPYEQYF
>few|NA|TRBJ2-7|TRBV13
TGTGCCAGCAGCAACGGACTAAGCGAGCAGTACTTC
CASSNGLSEQYF
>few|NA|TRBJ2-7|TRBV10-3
TGTGCCATCAGTGAGTCGCCTTTTATAGCCCCTGACTACGAGCAGTACTTC
CAISESPFIAPDYEQYF
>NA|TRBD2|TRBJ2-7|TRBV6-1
TGTGCCAGCAGGTTGGCTAGCGGGAGTTCCGGCTACGAGCAGTACTTC
CASRLASGSSGYEQYF
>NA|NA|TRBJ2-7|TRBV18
TGTGCCAGCTCACCAGGCGACCGACAAACCTACGAGCAGTACTTC
CASSPGDRQTYEQYF
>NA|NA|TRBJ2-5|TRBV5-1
TGCGCCAGCAGCTTCTCAGGCAGGGGTGGAGAAGAGACCCAGTACTTC
CASSFSGRGGEETQYF
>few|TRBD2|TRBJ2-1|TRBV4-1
TGCGCCAGCAGCCTAGGACTAGCGGGAGGGACCTACAATGAGCAGTTCTTC
CASSLGLAGGTYNEQFF